This T cell receptor beta chain emerged from a study of control samples from healthy donors and cancer patients. Profiled with immunoSEQ multiplex PCR; TCRdb holds only in-frame clones, not every one. The sample yields roughly 450,000 clones, about nine tenths seen once. This CDR3 has 14 residues. Between the trimmed V and J ends, which lost 9 bases and 4 bases, there was a span of 18 bases. This TCR derives from a man aged 35-49 years with head and neck cancer. The gene calls are TRBV23-1 and TRBJ1-2; TRBD1 is a possible D gene (5 bases). TRBV23-1 falls under the ORF class, with uncertain function. Sequencing was carried out using PBMCs. CDR3 coding DNA: TGCGCCAGTTCGCCAGACTCTAGGGGCTATGGCTACACCTTC. This gives the protein CASSPDSRGYGYTF.